Shown below are 25 T cell receptor beta chains from a single sample sequenced in a study of blood T cells in healthy people across ages (dated by TCRdb to between 2015 and 2016). Libraries were prepared through 5' RACE. Reads for this sample came from an Illumina HiSeq 2500. The second PCR ran for roughly 7 to 12 cycles and used a J-beta primer mix along with a sample-barcoded 5' primer. TCRdb reanalyzed the raw reads on its own, using fastp at Q25 for trimming and MiXCR for clone calling, and kept in-frame beta chains. Each entry is one CDR3 protein sequence, shown with its most common DNA and genes. The sample table holds 1.5 million to 2 million distinct CDR3 sequences, of which about 28% were seen once. Around 7.7% of the sample is held by the ten biggest clonotypes. The sequencing sample was made of blood. These receptors were obtained from a woman between 25 and 40 years old in good health.

Many counts were recorded for this clonotype. This sequence joins TRBV5-1 and TRBJ2-7, with D possibly being TRBD2 (5 bases). The germline V gene has CDR1 SGHRS and CDR2 YFSETQ. The CDR3 extends over 15 amino acids. Trimming removed 4 bases at V and 0 bases at J, with 14 bases between. The CDR3 nucleotides are TGCGCCAGCAGCCCCCTGGATGGGAGCTCCTACGAGCAGTACTTC. Encoded protein: CASSPLDGSSYEQYF.

The sample holds a few counts of this clonotype. The chain uses TRBV9 and TRBJ1-6, with TRBD1 matching 8 bases. Trimming took 2 bases from V and 0 from J; bases not matched to a gene: 7. CDR3 length: 18 residues. The germline V gene encodes CDR1 SGDLS and CDR2 YYNGEE. CDR3 nucleotide sequence: TGTGCCAGCAGCGTCGATACAGGGGGGAGCTCCTATAATTCACCCCTCCACTTT. It specifies CASSVDTGGSSYNSPLHF.

This clonotype was picked up a small number of times. The V gene is TRBV12-3 or TRBV12-4, the J gene TRBJ2-1, with 13 bases that match TRBD2. There are 17 residues in the CDR3. Trimming removed 5 bases from V and 7 bases from J; junction bases left unmatched: 11. Here the CDR3 reads CASSPGLAGSLRNEQFF. CDR3 bases: TGTGCCAGCAGTCCGGGACTAGCGGGGTCATTGAGAAATGAGCAGTTCTTC.

This clonotype was observed a handful of times. At one end the junction does not follow the germline gene, possibly because of a read error. The J gene is TRBJ2-3, the V gene TRBV29-1; D is possibly TRBD1 (5 bases). Germline V gene data show CDR1 as SQVTM and CDR2 as ANQGSEA. CDR3 length equals 12 residues. In DNA form, the CDR3 reads TGCAGCGTTGGACCAACCACAGGTACGCAGTATTTT. Translation gives CSVGPTTGTQYF.

This clonotype was found a few times. The V and J genes are TRBV6-5 and TRBJ2-2, with D perhaps TRBD1 or TRBD2 (5 bases each). V was shortened by 1 base and J by 4 bases, with 13 bases between the two germline ends. This CDR3 comprises 16 residues. Germline CDR1 is MNHEY and CDR2 is SVGAGI. CDR3 bases: TGTGCCAGCAGTTACTATGGGACCCCTTCCACCGGGGAGCTGTTTTTT. Translation: CASSYYGTPSTGELFF.

This clonotype was recorded at least ten times. The chain carries TRBV20-1 and TRBJ2-1; 12 bases line up with TRBD2. In germline, CDR1 is DFQATT, CDR2 SNEGSKA (reference sequence). The CDR3 extends over 16 amino acids. Losses at the gene ends were 2 bases for V and 4 bases for J; bases not matched to a gene: 6. The CDR3 nucleotides are TGCAGTGCTAGACAACCGGGACTAGCGGGTTACAATGAGCAGTTCTTC. Its protein product is CSARQPGLAGYNEQFF.

The chain has TRBV29-1 and TRBJ1-1, with a possible D match to TRBD1 (6 bases). This CDR3 has 14 residues. From germline, CDR1 is SQVTM and CDR2 ANQGSEA. Trimming removed 0 bases at V and 7 bases at J, with 15 bases between. Written as DNA, the CDR3 is TGCAGCGTTGAAGATTATCGGGGGGCAGGTGAAGCTTTCTTT. Translated, it gives CSVEDYRGAGEAFF. The full variable domain, rest sourced from reference TRBV29-1 and TRBJ1-1, is SAVISQKPSRDICQRGTSLTIQCQVDSQVTMMFWYRQQPGQSLTLIATANQGSEATYESGFVIDKFPISRPNLTFSTLTVSNMSPEDSSIYLCSVEDYRGAGEAFFGQGTRLTVV.

This chain links TRBV6-1 with TRBJ1-1, with 7 bases fitting TRBD1. This CDR3 has 14 amino acids. The V gene end was trimmed by 6 bases and the J gene end by 3 bases; junction bases not matched to a gene: 7. Germline CDR1 reads MNHNS; CDR2 reads SASEGT. CDR3 bases: TGTGCCAGCAGGACAGGGCTAAGGGACACTGAAGCTTTCTTT. Translation: CASRTGLRDTEAFF.

This clonotype showed up many times. The chain couples TRBV6-6 to TRBJ2-1; no definite D call. Deletions cut 2 bases from V and 3 bases from J, with 5 bases between. CDR3 length: 13 residues. Germline assignment: CDR1 MNHNY and CDR2 SVGAGI (reference sequence). CDR3 in amino acids: CASSYPGYNEQFF. The CDR3 bases are TGTGCCAGCAGTTACCCCGGCTACAATGAGCAGTTCTTC.

This clonotype was seen only a few times. The rearrangement links TRBV20-1 to TRBJ1-5, with D unclear. Between the trimmed V and J ends, which lost 2 bases and 2 bases, there was a span of 19 bases. Germline V lookup: CDR1 DFQATT, CDR2 SNEGSKA (reference sequence). The CDR3 runs to 17 residues. CDR3 nucleotide sequence: TGCAGTGCTAGAAGTCTGGGGAAGGAGGTACGCAATCAGCCCCAGCATTTT. This codes for CSARSLGKEVRNQPQHF.

The chain employs TRBV9 and TRBJ2-2, with D tentatively TRBD2 (6 bases). The CDR3 contains 14 residues. Germline V lookup: CDR1 SGDLS, CDR2 YYNGEE. V was cut by 3 bases and J by 4 bases, with 10 bases left in between. The CDR3 sequence is CASSGGLFTGELFF. The CDR3, as DNA: TGTGCCAGCAGCGGGGGACTTTTCACCGGGGAGCTGTTTTTT.

This clonotype came up a few times. V is TRBV5-1 and J is TRBJ2-7; 10 bases match TRBD2. The CDR3 is made up of 15 amino acids. J lost 10 bases, V lost 0 bases, and 10 bases had no gene match. Germline CDR1 reads SGHRS; CDR2 reads YFSETQ. The CDR3 sequence: CASSLVLAGAEPQYF. CDR3 bases: TGCGCCAGCAGCTTGGTCCTAGCGGGAGCGGAGCCTCAGTACTTC.

The table lists this clonotype with many counts. V and J are TRBV28 and TRBJ2-7; D possibly corresponds to TRBD2 (5 bases). The length of the CDR3 is 15 residues. The V and J ends lost 4 bases and 4 bases respectively, with 17 bases between them. From germline, CDR1 is MDHEN and CDR2 SYDVKM. For the CDR3, the DNA is TGTGCCAGCAGTTCCCCGCGTCCAGGAGGATACGAGCAGTACTTC. This gives the protein CASSSPRPGGYEQYF. The complete variable domain, with remaining parts taken from reference TRBV28 and TRBJ2-7, reads DVKVTQSSRYLVKRTGEKVFLECVQDMDHENMFWYRQDPGLGLRLIYFSYDVKMKEKGDIPEGYSVSREKKERFSLILESASTNQTSMYLCASSSPRPGGYEQYFGPGTRLTVT.

In the case of this clonotype: The junction departs from the called germline gene at one end, perhaps through a read error. V gene TRBV4-1 combines with J gene TRBJ1-5; D is possibly TRBD1 (5 bases). The CDR3 extends over 15 amino acids. Germline loops: CDR1 MGHRA, CDR2 YSYEKL. The DNA of the CDR3 is TGCGCCAGCAGCCAGGGGGTTTATAGCGATCAGCCCCAGCATTTT. It is translated as CASSQGVYSDQPQHF.

In its sample, this clonotype was seen many times. The chain combines TRBV4-1 with TRBJ2-1; D gene ambiguous. Trimming stripped 1 base from V and 7 bases from J, with 8 bases between. CDR1 is MGHRA, CDR2 YSYEKL, per germline. This CDR3 has 13 amino acids. The CDR3 loop reads CASSQANSNEQFF. CDR3 nucleotides: TGCGCCAGCAGCCAAGCCAACTCGAATGAGCAGTTCTTC.

This rearrangement joins TRBV20-1 to TRBJ2-1; 7 bases map to TRBD1. Trimming took 3 bases from V and 5 from J; bases not matched to a gene: 7. CDR1 DFQATT and CDR2 SNEGSKA come from the germline V gene (reference sequence). CDR3 size: 14 residues. The CDR3 is CSARGQLSHNEQFF. The DNA of the CDR3 is TGCAGTGCTAGGGGACAGTTGAGCCACAATGAGCAGTTCTTC.

This clonotype was observed many times. This chain connects TRBV10-2 to TRBJ2-7; 11 bases match TRBD2. V trimming: 0 bases; J trimming: 4 bases; junction bases outside the gene matches: 2. CDR3 size: 15 residues. Germline loops: CDR1 WSHSY, CDR2 SAAADI. In nucleotides, the CDR3 is TGCGCCAGCAGTGAGTCAACTAGCGGGAGATACGAGCAGTACTTC. It translates to CASSESTSGRYEQYF.

The rearrangement joins TRBV12-3 or TRBV12-4 to TRBJ2-1; 11 nucleotides agree with TRBD2. The CDR3 contains 15 residues. The V segment lost 6 bases and the J segment 8 bases; nucleotides outside the gene matches: 9. The CDR3 loop reads CASSPVAGGLDEQFF. In DNA, the CDR3 is TGTGCCAGCAGCCCGGTAGCGGGAGGGCTGGATGAGCAGTTCTTC.

This clonotype was detected ten times or more. The chain combines TRBV29-1 with TRBJ2-1; 10 positions agree with TRBD2. V was clipped by 4 bases and J by 10 bases; unmatched bases: 7. Germline V lookup: CDR1 SQVTM, CDR2 ANQGSEA. CDR3 length equals 13 residues. The CDR3 DNA reads as TGCAGCGTTGTTCGAGCGGGAGGGGGAGAGCAGTTCTTC. As protein: CSVVRAGGGEQFF.

This clonotype was detected a few times. The chain carries TRBV29-1 and TRBJ1-2; no definite D call. The V and J ends lost 2 bases and 1 base respectively, with 5 bases between them. Germline V gene data show CDR1 as SQVTM and CDR2 as ANQGSEA. The CDR3 sequence is 12 residues long. The CDR3 here is CSVEHLNYGYTF. Written as DNA, the CDR3 is TGCAGCGTTGAACACCTTAACTATGGCTACACCTTC.

This clonotype was picked up a small number of times. The J gene is TRBJ2-1, the V gene TRBV20-1; D remains unclear. This CDR3 spans 16 amino acids. Germline V gives CDR1 DFQATT, CDR2 SNEGSKA (reference sequence). Trimming shortened V by 1 base and J by 0 bases, and 13 bases separated the two germline ends. Here the CDR3 reads CSARGGLRSSYNEQFF. CDR3 in DNA: TGCAGTGCTAGAGGGGGTCTCCGAAGCTCCTACAATGAGCAGTTCTTC.

The chain has TRBV9 and TRBJ2-5; weak D call: TRBD1 (6 bases). Germline V gene sequence: CDR1 SGDLS, CDR2 YYNGEE. The CDR3 has 14 residues. V shed 0 bases and J shed 9 bases, with 15 bases lying between them. The CDR3 sequence: CASSVADSYEAQYF. In nucleotides, the CDR3 is TGTGCCAGCAGCGTAGCGGACAGTTACGAGGCCCAGTACTTC.

This chain joins TRBV20-1 and TRBJ2-1; 9 nucleotides match TRBD1. Germline assignment: CDR1 DFQATT and CDR2 SNEGSKA (reference sequence). This CDR3 is 14 amino acids long. The junction had 8 bases not matched to a gene; V was cut back by 2 bases and J by 9 bases. The DNA for the CDR3 is TGCAGTGCTAGACGGGACAGGGCGGGTGGTGAGCAGTTCTTC. Translated: CSARRDRAGGEQFF.

This clonotype has just a few counts. J is TRBJ2-1 and V is TRBV29-1, with 7 positions matching TRBD2. Germline V gives CDR1 SQVTM, CDR2 ANQGSEA. The CDR3 contains 14 residues. With 2 bases clipped from V and 4 bases from J, the junction kept 5 bases outside the gene matches. The DNA for the CDR3 is TGCAGCGTTGAACGCCTAGCGGTTTACAATGAGCAGTTCTTC. This encodes CSVERLAVYNEQFF.

Details on this clonotype: A junction boundary mismatches the germline segment, possibly from a read error. This chain joins TRBV28 and TRBJ1-5, with D possibly being TRBD1 (6 bases). The CDR3 length is 14 residues. CDR1 and CDR2 (germline): MDHEN, SYDVKM. CDR3 in DNA: TGTGCCAGCAGGTTATACGGGGGCTTTCAGCCCCAGCATTTT. Protein: CASRLYGGFQPQHF.